This TCR beta chain was profiled in a study of blood T cell repertoires in COVID-19. Study at large: Sources were T cells, B-cell-depleted T cells, or PBMCs; the material itself was cDNA or gDNA.

Method: immunoSEQ multiplex PCR; TCRdb's copy keeps in-frame clones and lacks some. The data show more than 45,000 clones, approximately 87% seen once. The germline CDR1 and CDR2 sequences are GTSNPN and SVGIG (reference sequence). The V end lost 3 bases, the J end lost 3 bases, and 9 bases lay between the germline ends. This CDR3 spans 14 amino acids. The chain has TRBV30 and TRBJ1-6; D is unclear. The sequenced sample consisted of peripheral blood. The source is a middle-aged man with active COVID-19. CDR3 sequence reads: CAWRIDIYNSPLHF. Written as DNA, the CDR3 is TGTGCCTGGAGGATCGACATCTATAATTCACCCCTCCACTTT.